This T cell receptor beta chain was sequenced for a study of T cells in women clearing cervical HPV infection (dated by TCRdb to 2017 to 2018). Regarding the study in general: The cases were 25 women with histologically confirmed HPV16-related CIN3 or worse, and 2 of those women had invasive cancers. Cases were matched to controls by age within five years and by the year the sample was collected. The exploratory proof-of-principle case-control study was nested within the Guanacaste HPV Natural History Study in Costa Rica and compared TCR repertoires across cervical HPV16 outcomes. Among cases, blood sampling occurred a median of around 160 days after lesion detection, with an interquartile range of about 85 to 200 days. Cases had a median age of approximately 34 years and controls had a median age of around 41, with no significant differences in baseline characteristics. In the parent cohort, around 9,800 women aged 18 or older were enrolled in Guanacaste, Costa Rica, during about 1993 to 1994 and then followed for under nine years. Because only a few women had HLA typing data, the possibility that HLA type acted as a confounder could not be ruled out. Five blinded duplicates per group were added as quality controls, so that approximately 60 samples were obtained: roughly 50 participants and around 10 replicates. Controls were 25 women whose single incident HPV16 infection cleared within 12 months without precancer or cancer developing. Blood from cases was collected at the visit where the lesion was first found, while blood from controls was collected once the infection could no longer be detected.

A word on this clone: Its target antigen remains unknown.

Every participant had a single incident cervical HPV16 infection, and prevalent HPV16 infections were excluded. Cervical HPV DNA was detected with MY09/MY11 PCR, and genotyping was done with dot-blot hybridization. Fifteen mL of heparinized blood were centrifuged, and the buffy coat was split into aliquots, frozen at -30 degrees C, and then kept at -80 degrees C. QIAGEN kits were used to extract genomic DNA from buffy coat specimens. TCR beta CDR3 regions were amplified by multiplex PCR from an average of about 1,100 ng genomic DNA per sample using the immunoSEQ assay. The assay corrected primer bias using a complete synthetic TCR repertoire to establish an amplification baseline. The amplicons were sequenced using the Illumina platform. As for the original processing: Sequence errors were corrected by clustering with frequency ratios and a modified nearest-neighbor algorithm, and the sequences were then analyzed in the immunoSEQ Analyzer using IMGT gene definitions. At each rarefaction depth, TCR richness and evenness were averaged across 20 rarefaction repeats, and samples with fewer sequences than that depth were excluded. Relative abundances of V, D and J genes were compared between groups using Wilcoxon rank sum tests, with FDR correction applied. Blinded duplicates gave an intraclass correlation of over 90% for TCR richness and an average of roughly 76% across 66 gene segments. TCRdb obtained this table from immuneACCESS and retained in-frame rearrangements with V and J assigned. These tables miss some clones; where compared with another copy, unresolved V genes account for less than half of the shortfall, and the remainder is unexplained. V, J and clone size derive from that table, while D and trimming were established from the DNA sequence. The sample table on file contains around 30,000 clones. 3.1% of the sample goes to the ten largest clones.

Overall study results and their limits: TCR repertoire richness was significantly higher in CIN3+ cases than in controls across sequencing depths, while evenness did not differ. By combining richness with V gene abundances, random forest classifiers separated cases from controls with an estimated AUC of 0.75 to 0.9. Because of the cross-sectional design, the study could not determine whether the associations came before infection or resulted from infection, and neither effector/memory subsets nor HPV-specific T cells were isolated. Because the number of T cells in each sample was unknown, differences in richness could reflect differing T-cell content rather than repertoire biology.

Source material: blood buffy coat. The TCR was taken from a woman between 18 and 70 years old with a cervical HPV16 infection that either progressed to CIN3+ or cleared (not recorded which).

CDR3 DNA, as far as it was read: TGTGCCATCAGTGGGACTAGCGGGGCTGGGTCCATAGATACC. This codes for CAISGTSGAGSIDT. The full CDR3 protein reads CAISGTSGAGSIDTQYF. The chain is encoded by TRBV10-3 joined to TRBJ2-5; the junction holds 12 bases that match TRBD2. The read terminates 3 residues before the CDR3 end, so the remaining end is supplied by the germline J gene. Based on the germline V gene, the CDR1 and CDR2 sequences are ENHRY and SYGVKD. Taken from cysteine to phenylalanine, the CDR3 has 17 residues. Shown are 42 bases from within the CDR3, in frame from base 1.